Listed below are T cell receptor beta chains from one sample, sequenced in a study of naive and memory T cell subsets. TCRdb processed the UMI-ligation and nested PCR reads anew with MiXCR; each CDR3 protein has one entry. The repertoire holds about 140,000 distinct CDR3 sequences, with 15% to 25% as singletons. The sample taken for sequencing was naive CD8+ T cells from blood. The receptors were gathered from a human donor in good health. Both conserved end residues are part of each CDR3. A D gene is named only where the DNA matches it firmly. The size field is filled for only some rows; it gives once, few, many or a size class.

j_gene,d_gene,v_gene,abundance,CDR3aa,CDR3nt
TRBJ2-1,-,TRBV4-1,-,CASSEGDFSYNEQFF,TGCGCCAGCAGCGAGGGGGACTTCTCCTACAATGAGCAGTTCTTC
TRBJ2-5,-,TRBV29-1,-,CSVVGDNQETQYF,TGCAGCGTTGTGGGGGACAACCAAGAGACCCAGTACTTC
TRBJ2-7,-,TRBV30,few,CAWGYGTYEQYF,TGTGCCTGGGGGTACGGAACCTACGAGCAGTACTTC
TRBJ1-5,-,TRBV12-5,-,CASGLGVLNQPQHF,TGTGCTAGTGGTTTAGGGGTTCTAAATCAGCCCCAGCATTTT
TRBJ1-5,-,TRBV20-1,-,CSAVDGYNQPQHF,TGCAGTGCTGTGGACGGGTACAATCAGCCCCAGCATTTT
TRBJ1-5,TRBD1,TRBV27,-,CASNLWTGVNQPQHF,TGTGCCAGCAATCTCTGGACAGGAGTCAATCAGCCCCAGCATTTT
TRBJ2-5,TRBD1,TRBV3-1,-,CASSQEPGQGNWETQYF,TGTGCCAGCAGCCAAGAGCCGGGACAGGGGAATTGGGAGACCCAGTACTTC
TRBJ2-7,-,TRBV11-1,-,CASSFIQGEQYF,TGTGCCAGCAGCTTTATACAGGGCGAGCAGTACTTC
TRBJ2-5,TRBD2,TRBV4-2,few,CASSQEVGTSGMVQEETQYF,TGTGCCAGCAGCCAAGAAGTGGGGACTAGCGGGATGGTACAGGAAGAGACCCAGTACTTC
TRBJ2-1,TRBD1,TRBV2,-,CASSDPGQGVHNEQFF,TGTGCCAGCAGTGATCCGGGACAGGGGGTACACAATGAGCAGTTCTTC
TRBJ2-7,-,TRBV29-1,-,CSVVWLDDSYEQYF,TGCAGCGTTGTTTGGCTAGATGACTCCTACGAGCAGTACTTC
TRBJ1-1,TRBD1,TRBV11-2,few,CASSFSGTVKNTEAFF,TGTGCCAGCAGCTTTTCCGGGACAGTAAAAAACACTGAAGCTTTCTTT
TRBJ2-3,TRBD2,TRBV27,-,CASSARLAGGPWTSTDTQYF,TGTGCCAGCAGTGCCCGACTAGCGGGAGGGCCCTGGACTAGCACAGATACGCAGTATTTT
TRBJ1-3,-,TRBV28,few,CASSLIQGAAGNTIYF,TGTGCCAGCAGTTTGATACAGGGAGCTGCTGGAAACACCATATATTTT
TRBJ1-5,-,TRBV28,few,CASSLDGFSQPQHF,TGTGCCAGCAGTTTAGACGGGTTTTCGCAGCCCCAGCATTTT
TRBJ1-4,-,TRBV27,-,CASSPANRVGEKLFF,TGTGCCAGCAGCCCCGCGAACAGGGTGGGTGAAAAACTGTTTTTT
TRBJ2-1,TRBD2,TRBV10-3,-,CAVGTSQNSYNEQFF,TGTGCCGTGGGGACTAGCCAAAACTCCTACAATGAGCAGTTCTTC
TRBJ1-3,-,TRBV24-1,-,CATSDEGIGTGNTIYF,TGTGCCACCAGTGATGAGGGGATAGGAACTGGAAACACCATATATTTT
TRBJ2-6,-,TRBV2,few,CATLTEAGANVLTF,TGTGCCACATTAACAGAAGCTGGGGCCAACGTCCTGACTTTC
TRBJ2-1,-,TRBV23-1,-,CASSQRYPKDEQFF,TGCGCCAGCAGTCAAAGGTACCCGAAGGACGAGCAGTTCTTC
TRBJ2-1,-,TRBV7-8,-,CASSPSTSRPYNEQFF,TGTGCCAGCAGCCCATCAACTAGCAGACCCTACAATGAGCAGTTCTTC
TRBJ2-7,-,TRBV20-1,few,CSARDRSGAYEQYF,TGCAGTGCTAGAGATCGTAGCGGTGCGTACGAGCAGTACTTC